This entry concerns a single T cell receptor beta chain. CDR1 and CDR2 from the germline V gene are MNHEY and SVGEGT. With 5 bases removed from V and 4 bases from J, the gap between germline ends came to 20 bases. The length of the CDR3 is 16 residues. This sample is drawn from a study of blood T cell repertoires in COVID-19. The table came from immunoSEQ multiplex PCR; TCRdb's copy has only in-frame clones and leaves some out. The sample contains approximately 100,000 clones, more than 85% of which appear only once. This clonotype originated in a human donor with acute or convalescent COVID-19. The donor label of this sample is uncertain. This rearrangement joins TRBV6-2 or TRBV6-3 to TRBJ1-2; D perhaps matches TRBD1 (6 bases). The sequenced sample consisted of peripheral blood. CDR3 bases: TGTGCCAGCAGTCCGATCTCGGGGGGCTCCCTCTATGGCTACACCTTC. Translation gives CASSPISGGSLYGYTF.